These T cell receptor beta chains were read from a single sample in a study of blood T cells in healthy people across ages. One entry per CDR3 protein results from TCRdb running MiXCR on the 5' RACE reads. The repertoire holds more than 800,000 distinct CDR3 sequences, around 30% seen once, with roughly 17% in the top ten. Material: blood. Receptors originate from a woman older than 75 in good health. The conserved cysteine and the conserved F or W are not part of the CDR3 here. A D gene is named only where the DNA matches it firmly.

v_call: TRBV7-3; d_call: TRBD2; cdr3_aa: ASSLIPPTSEGANEQF
v_call: TRBV20-1; d_call: .; cdr3_aa: SLSAGGHMNTEAF
v_call: TRBV20-1; d_call: TRBD1; cdr3_aa: SAQRRGQSNQPQH
v_call: TRBV20-1; d_call: .; cdr3_aa: SGTEADTQY
v_call: TRBV5-4; d_call: .; cdr3_aa: ASSLHGRETQY
v_call: TRBV4-3; d_call: .; cdr3_aa: ASSQGVGGGETQY
v_call: TRBV6-6; d_call: TRBD2; cdr3_aa: ASRQSGGPWIEETQY
v_call: TRBV7-9; d_call: .; cdr3_aa: ASSLAVRGGSTQY
v_call: TRBV18; d_call: .; cdr3_aa: ASSPSGQGWGQY
v_call: TRBV7-9; d_call: TRBD1; cdr3_aa: ASSVTGAATNEKLF
v_call: TRBV7-2; d_call: .; cdr3_aa: ASSVIGTEQF
v_call: TRBV5-1; d_call: .; cdr3_aa: ASSLNAASSYNEQF
v_call: TRBV12-3/TRBV12-4; d_call: .; cdr3_aa: ASSLIRGGNIQY
v_call: TRBV7-2; d_call: .; cdr3_aa: ASSPGGKKNTEAF
v_call: TRBV20-1; d_call: .; cdr3_aa: SARGDRASYEQY
v_call: TRBV5-1; d_call: .; cdr3_aa: AGSLDTPYGYT
v_call: TRBV5-5; d_call: TRBD1; cdr3_aa: ASSSGTVSSYEQY
v_call: TRBV27; d_call: .; cdr3_aa: ASTPDRRYGYT
v_call: TRBV11-2; d_call: TRBD2; cdr3_aa: AGSLMAGEETQY
v_call: TRBV2; d_call: TRBD2; cdr3_aa: AGSDLAGGRDEQF
v_call: TRBV10-3; d_call: TRBD2; cdr3_aa: AISGLGLAGGEQF
v_call: TRBV7-2; d_call: TRBD2; cdr3_aa: ASGLRRGGGPGELF
v_call: TRBV7-9; d_call: .; cdr3_aa: ASTGDTPKRT
v_call: TRBV6-2/TRBV6-3; d_call: TRBD1; cdr3_aa: ASRLTGGIFEQF
v_call: TRBV28; d_call: TRBD2; cdr3_aa: ASSLLAGSRDTQY
v_call: TRBV9; d_call: TRBD1; cdr3_aa: ASSVQTGGTTDTQY
v_call: TRBV29-1; d_call: .; cdr3_aa: SSGRPHTDTQY
v_call: TRBV14; d_call: TRBD1; cdr3_aa: ASSPQGGRTEAF
v_call: TRBV20-1; d_call: .; cdr3_aa: SAENYPEGNEQF
v_call: TRBV7-2; d_call: .; cdr3_aa: ASSLWGNEKRF
v_call: TRBV29-1; d_call: TRBD1; cdr3_aa: SVPGQGLRGYT
v_call: TRBV12-3/TRBV12-4; d_call: TRBD1; cdr3_aa: ASSYADRDSPLH
v_call: TRBV27; d_call: .; cdr3_aa: ASSLTGTKNYGYT
v_call: TRBV18; d_call: TRBD1; cdr3_aa: VSSPGTVTTNYGYT
v_call: TRBV7-2; d_call: TRBD1; cdr3_aa: ASSLGTGTGGNEQY
v_call: TRBV6-2/TRBV6-3; d_call: .; cdr3_aa: ASGPAHEQY
v_call: TRBV3-1; d_call: .; cdr3_aa: ASSQDTGNEKLF
v_call: TRBV18; d_call: .; cdr3_aa: ASFEPLHVIMNTEAF
v_call: TRBV7-2; d_call: .; cdr3_aa: ASSLVFPGLTDTQY
v_call: TRBV5-5; d_call: .; cdr3_aa: ASSLGVSPTNYGYT
v_call: TRBV4-3; d_call: TRBD1; cdr3_aa: ASSQDSRQGTDTQY
v_call: TRBV20-1; d_call: .; cdr3_aa: SAREGTNGQF
v_call: TRBV18; d_call: TRBD1; cdr3_aa: ASSPGTGLSYEQY
v_call: TRBV28; d_call: .; cdr3_aa: ASNRGNYEQY
v_call: TRBV7-9; d_call: TRBD1; cdr3_aa: ASSLGETGLETQY
v_call: TRBV29-1; d_call: TRBD1; cdr3_aa: SVYTGGLAKDIQY